These 19 T cell receptor beta chains originate from one sample sequenced in a study of shared clonotypes between healthy human individuals. TCRdb keeps only in-frame clones here, not all; method: immunoSEQ multiplex PCR. The data show some 2,500,000 clones, approximately 94% seen once. Sequencing was carried out using naive CD4+ T cells from PBMCs. Subset in this sample: CD45RA+ positively selected. The receptor set was obtained from a man aged 18 to 35 in good health. Some clones in this sample may be carry-over from other donors' samples.

Turning to this clone: The same CDR3 also results from other DNA sequences found in this sample. This chain links TRBV20-1 with TRBJ2-5; D could derive from TRBD1 or TRBD2 (5 bases each). Germline CDR1 DFQATT, CDR2 SNEGSKA (reference sequence). The CDR3 runs 11 residues. The V end was cut by 6 bases, the J end by 4 bases, with 9 bases between. The CDR3 nucleotides are TGCAGTGCGGGACGGGGAGAGACCCAGTACTTC. Protein: CSAGRGETQYF.

The chain couples TRBV5-1 to TRBJ2-3, with D perhaps TRBD1 (6 bases). V gave up 4 bases and J gave up 2 bases, with 17 bases separating them. Germline-derived CDR1 and CDR2 are SGHRS and YFSETQ. CDR3 length: 16 amino acids. The DNA for the CDR3 is TGCGCCAGCAGCGCCCAAAGACAGGCCCCCACAGATACGCAGTATTTT. It yields the protein CASSAQRQAPTDTQYF.

V and J are TRBV5-1 and TRBJ2-3; D may match TRBD1 or TRBD2 (6 bases each). V was shortened by 9 bases and J by 2 bases, with 19 bases between the two germline ends. Looked up from germline, CDR1 is SGHRS and CDR2 is YFSETQ. The CDR3 is 15 residues long. The chain's CDR3 is CATMTSGAPTDTQYF. CDR3 bases: TGCGCCACCATGACTTCGGGGGCCCCCACAGATACGCAGTATTTT.

This clone has just a few counts. Other DNA sequences from this sample encode an identical CDR3 as well. The chain carries TRBV5-1 and TRBJ2-7; 7 bases are shared with TRBD2. The CDR3 is 13 residues long. CDR1 and CDR2 from the germline V gene are SGHRS and YFSETQ. Unmatched junction bases numbered 2, after V lost 2 bases and J lost 3 bases. The CDR3 reads CASSLAGSYEQYF. CDR3 nucleotides: TGCGCCAGCAGCTTAGCGGGAAGCTACGAGCAGTACTTC.

This chain uses TRBV5-1 with TRBJ2-3, with 13 positions matching TRBD2. The CDR3 covers 16 residues. Trimming took 4 bases from V and 2 from J; bases not matched to a gene: 4. Looked up from germline, CDR1 is SGHRS and CDR2 is YFSETQ. CDR3: CASSTGTSGVTDTQYF. The CDR3 DNA follows: TGCGCCAGCAGCACCGGGACTAGCGGGGTCACAGATACGCAGTATTTT.

Turning to this clone: Other DNA sequences of this sample code for an identical CDR3. This CDR3 reads CASSRTGSGNTIYF. In DNA, the CDR3 is TGTGCCAGCAGCCGGACCGGCTCTGGAAACACCATATATTTT. J is TRBJ1-3 and V is TRBV6-1; the D is unclear. Trimming removed 6 bases at V and 0 bases at J, with 9 bases between. The CDR3 covers 14 residues. Germline V gene sequence: CDR1 MNHNS, CDR2 SASEGT.

The gene calls are TRBV19 and TRBJ2-1; D is possibly TRBD1 (6 bases). Germline loops: CDR1 LNHDA, CDR2 SQIVND (reference sequence). V gave up 5 bases and J gave up 0 bases, with 14 bases separating them. This CDR3 spans 16 amino acids. The CDR3 coding sequence is TGTGCCAGTAGTCCCCGAGGGACATCCTCCTACAATGAGCAGTTCTTC. This sequence encodes CASSPRGTSSYNEQFF.

This sequence joins TRBV5-6 and TRBJ2-7, with TRBD1 as a possible D gene (6 bases). Trimming removed 2 bases from V and 6 bases from J, with 21 bases in between. The CDR3 covers 16 residues. The germline gives CDR1 SGHDT, CDR2 YYEEEE. CDR3 sequence reads: CASSFDRQGLVGEQYF. In nucleotides, the CDR3 is TGTGCCAGCAGCTTCGATCGGCAGGGGTTAGTGGGCGAGCAGTACTTC.

The chain combines TRBV5-1 with TRBJ1-1; D is ambiguous. Trimming pared 4 bases from V and 3 bases from J, leaving 10 bases between. CDR1 and CDR2 (germline): SGHRS, YFSETQ. The CDR3 totals 13 residues. The CDR3 reads CASSPGPYTEAFF. The DNA for the CDR3 is TGCGCCAGCAGCCCCGGACCTTACACTGAAGCTTTCTTT.

The chain couples TRBV7-3 to TRBJ1-2, with TRBD1 matching 7 bases. After removal of 3 bases from V and 6 bases from J, the junction contained 4 bases not matched to a gene. This CDR3 comprises 13 residues. CDR1 and CDR2 from the germline V gene are SGHTA and FQGTGA. CDR3 DNA: TGTGCCAGCAGCTTCTACAGGGGTAATGGCTACACCTTC. It specifies CASSFYRGNGYTF.

CDR3 sequence (DNA): TGTGCCAGCAGTTCGGTCACCCCGTTCCCCCAGCATTTT. Translated, it gives CASSSVTPFPQHF. The J gene is TRBJ1-5, the V gene TRBV28; D gene unclear. Trimming took off 4 bases at V and 10 bases at J, with 14 bases between the two ends. This CDR3 region has 13 residues. Looked up from germline, CDR1 is MDHEN and CDR2 is SYDVKM.

V gene TRBV6-5 combines with J gene TRBJ1-5, with D hard to call. Germline CDR1 and CDR2: MNHEY and SVGAGI. The CDR3 covers 14 residues. V dropped 5 bases and J dropped 2 bases, with 10 bases sitting between them. The CDR3 reads CASSLYFGNQPQHF. As DNA, the CDR3 is TGTGCCAGCAGTCTGTACTTCGGCAATCAGCCCCAGCATTTT.

V usage is TRBV7-3 and J usage is TRBJ2-1; D is ambiguous. Germline V CDR1 and CDR2: SGHTA, FQGTGA. With 3 bases removed from V and 7 bases from J, the gap between germline ends came to 7 bases. The CDR3 spans 12 residues. The CDR3 reads CASSFRENEQFF. The CDR3 DNA follows: TGTGCCAGCAGCTTCCGAGAGAATGAGCAGTTCTTC.

This rearrangement joins TRBV7-2 to TRBJ2-3; D unclear. V dropped 0 bases and J dropped 0 bases, with 7 bases sitting between them. Germline V gene sequence: CDR1 SGHTA, CDR2 FQGNSA. The CDR3 runs to 15 residues. This CDR3 is CASSLAIQSTDTQYF. The CDR3 nucleotides read TGTGCCAGCAGCTTAGCGATCCAAAGCACAGATACGCAGTATTTT.

The chain links TRBV10-3 to TRBJ2-7; 10 nucleotides align to TRBD2. The V segment lost 4 bases and the J segment 0 bases; nucleotides outside the gene matches: 3. The CDR3 runs to 15 residues. From germline, CDR1 is ENHRY and CDR2 SYGVKD. The CDR3 here is CAISGLAGDSYEQYF. CDR3 bases: TGTGCCATCAGTGGACTAGCGGGTGACTCCTACGAGCAGTACTTC.

The gene calls are TRBV6-5 and TRBJ2-5; TRBD2 aligns across 12 bases. The V and J ends lost 2 bases and 5 bases, in that order; junction bases with no gene match: 6. The CDR3 is 16 amino acids. CDR1 is MNHEY and CDR2 is SVGAGI in the germline V gene. The CDR3 protein is CASSYGLAGSIETQYF. CDR3 DNA: TGTGCCAGCAGTTACGGACTAGCGGGATCAATTGAGACCCAGTACTTC.

The V and J genes are TRBV5-6 and TRBJ1-1; D unclear. The CDR3 has 15 amino acids. Per the germline V gene, CDR1 is SGHDT and CDR2 is YYEEEE. Trimming removed 4 bases at V and 10 bases at J, with 23 bases between. CDR3 in DNA: TGTGCCAGCAGCACGTCGGCCGGACCCAAACTTGTAGCTTTCTTT. Its translation: CASSTSAGPKLVAFF.

The chain combines TRBV4-1 with TRBJ2-1; TRBD2 matches at 11 bases. This CDR3 comprises 16 residues. Per germline, CDR1 MGHRA and CDR2 YSYEKL. The ends lost 4 bases at V and 10 bases at J; junction bases unmatched: 12. CDR3 loop: CASSLPELAGVWEQFF. The DNA of the CDR3 is TGCGCCAGCAGCCTCCCCGAACTAGCGGGAGTCTGGGAGCAGTTCTTC.

The chain links TRBV11-2 to TRBJ2-5; 7 nucleotides align to TRBD1. The V gene end was trimmed by 3 bases and the J gene end by 3 bases; junction bases not matched to a gene: 16. Germline assignment: CDR1 SGHAT and CDR2 FQNNGV. This CDR3 contains 18 residues. CDR3: CASSFGPTSRDREETQYF. In DNA form, the CDR3 reads TGTGCCAGCAGCTTTGGGCCCACATCCCGGGACAGAGAAGAGACCCAGTACTTC.